This T cell receptor beta chain was captured in a study of blood T cell dynamics during melanoma immunotherapy. V was pared by 0 bases and J by 2 bases, with 5 bases of the junction left unmatched. This CDR3 is built from 16 residues. Germline loops: CDR1 SEHNR, CDR2 FQNEAQ (reference sequence). Time point here: week 3, after first cycle of checkpoint inhibitor. Apart from a couple of fast progressors, RECIST 1.1 response was judged 12 weeks post-infusion. In its sample, this clone was seen once. Only in-frame clones appear in the TCRdb table, and some are missing; sequencing was by immunoSEQ multiplex PCR. The sample shows a few thousand clones, more than 75% of them seen only once.

The genes are TRBV7-9 and TRBJ2-3, with 7 nucleotides matching TRBD1. This TCR was sampled from a human donor with melanoma. Some clones in this sample may be carry-over from other donors' samples. Sequencing was performed on blood, taken from a patient treated with checkpoint blockade. The CDR3 loop reads CASSLAWDRNTDTQYF. The DNA of the CDR3 is TGTGCCAGCAGCTTAGCGTGGGACAGAAACACAGATACGCAGTATTTT.